This TCR beta chain was profiled in a study of blood T cell repertoires in COVID-19. The germline gives CDR1 MNHEY, CDR2 SMNVEV (reference sequence). The V end was cut by 5 bases, the J end by 8 bases, with 15 bases between. The CDR3 is made up of 13 amino acids. Libraries were prepared by immunoSEQ multiplex PCR; TCRdb keeps only in-frame clonotypes and omits some of them. Of about 240,000 clones in the sample, 88% are singletons; the top ten hold 0.99%. The rearrangement links TRBV27 to TRBJ1-1; a possible D gene is TRBD1 (6 bases). This clonotype was obtained from a woman aged 40 to 55 who had recovered from COVID-19. What was sequenced was peripheral blood. Here the CDR3 DNA reads TGTGCCAGCAGTCCCCGGGTGAGGGGGGAAGCTTTCTTT. This gives the protein CASSPRVRGEAFF.